A single sample is the source of the 19 T cell receptor beta chains below, sequenced in a study of T cell responses to AZD1222 COVID-19 vaccine. The method was immunoSEQ multiplex PCR; TCRdb's version includes in-frame clones alone and lacks a portion of them. The sample includes about 160,000 clones, around 89% of them seen just once. Material: peripheral blood, obtained on day 0 of AZD1222 vaccination. All receptors come from an adult in good health.

The chain carries TRBV19 and TRBJ2-1; 8 bases align to TRBD2. V shed 3 bases and J 2 bases; nucleotides not matched to a gene: 0. The CDR3 spans 14 residues. From germline, CDR1 is LNHDA and CDR2 SQIVND (reference sequence). As DNA, the CDR3 is TGTGCCAGTAGTATCGGGGGGGCCTACAATGAGCAGTTCTTC. It translates to CASSIGGAYNEQFF.

The chain has TRBV6-5 and TRBJ1-5; D gene ambiguous. The CDR3 is 13 amino acids. Trimming left V 0 bases short and J 4 bases short, with 4 bases between. Germline CDR1 reads MNHEY; CDR2 reads SVGAGI. The CDR3 here is CASSYSNNQPQHF. The CDR3 bases are TGTGCCAGCAGTTACTCGAATAATCAGCCCCAGCATTTT.

The genes are TRBV6-5 and TRBJ2-7; weak D call: TRBD1 (7 bases). Germline assignment: CDR1 MNHEY and CDR2 SVGAGI. The CDR3 spans 14 residues. Trimming removed 5 bases from V and 3 bases from J, with 14 bases in between. CDR3 sequence (DNA): TGTGCCAGCAGTACGCGGGACAGATTCTACGAGCAGTACTTC. Translated, it gives CASSTRDRFYEQYF.

The rearrangement uses TRBV9 and TRBJ1-5; tentative D call: TRBD1 (6 bases). CDR1 is SGDLS and CDR2 is YYNGEE in the germline V gene. V lost 4 bases and J 3 bases, leaving 14 bases between the germline ends. The CDR3 loop spans 15 amino acids. Here the CDR3 reads CASSPLDSSNQPQHF. CDR3 nucleotide sequence: TGTGCCAGCAGCCCCCTGGACAGTTCCAATCAGCCCCAGCATTTT.

This chain links TRBV12-5 with TRBJ1-5; D unclear. CDR1 LGHNT and CDR2 FRNRAP come from the germline V gene. The CDR3 consists of 13 residues. With 5 bases removed from V and 2 bases from J, the gap between germline ends came to 7 bases. For the CDR3, the DNA is TGTGCTAGTGGTCAACTAGGCAATCAGCCCCAGCATTTT. Protein sequence: CASGQLGNQPQHF.

The chain carries TRBV4-3 and TRBJ1-1; D is ambiguous. V was clipped by 0 bases and J by 4 bases, with 6 bases between them. This CDR3 contains 13 residues. In germline, CDR1 is LGHNA, CDR2 YSLEER. The CDR3 protein is CASSQDRGTEAFF. The CDR3 coding sequence is TGCGCCAGCAGCCAAGATCGGGGCACTGAAGCTTTCTTT.

The chain links TRBV12-3 or TRBV12-4 to TRBJ2-1; D may match TRBD1 or TRBD2 (5 bases each). The CDR3 totals 12 residues. Deletions cut 8 bases from V and 1 base from J, with 6 bases between. This chain's CDR3 is CASGGSYNEQFF. The CDR3 coding sequence is TGTGCCAGCGGGGGATCCTACAATGAGCAGTTCTTC.

The J gene is TRBJ2-1, the V gene TRBV30, with unresolved D. The CDR3 length is 14 residues. Deletions cut 3 bases from V and 10 bases from J, with 19 bases between. Germline-derived CDR1 and CDR2 are GTSNPN and SVGIG (reference sequence). Written as DNA, the CDR3 is TGTGCCTGGAGCCCTGGGCGAGAGTCCGGAGAGCAGTTCTTC. It yields the protein CAWSPGRESGEQFF.

This chain uses TRBV11-1 with TRBJ2-7; perhaps TRBD2 as D (6 bases). Germline V gives CDR1 SGHAT, CDR2 FQDESV (reference sequence). Trimming took off 4 bases at V and 3 bases at J, with 16 bases between the two ends. The CDR3 has 15 amino acids. CDR3 in amino acids: CASSSGAGMGYEQYF. The CDR3 DNA is TGTGCCAGCAGCTCCGGCGCGGGGATGGGCTACGAGCAGTACTTC.

This clone was recorded only once. The chain uses TRBV5-1 and TRBJ2-3; 15 bases map to TRBD2. In germline, CDR1 is SGHRS, CDR2 YFSETQ. The CDR3 totals 18 residues. V lost 4 bases to trimming and J lost 0 bases; unmatched junction nucleotides: 6. The CDR3 DNA is TGCGCCAGCAGCCCTGGACTAGCGGGGGGGTTCAGCACAGATACGCAGTATTTT. Translation gives CASSPGLAGGFSTDTQYF.

This chain uses TRBV4-1 with TRBJ1-1, with a possible D match to TRBD1 (5 bases). This CDR3 has 15 amino acids. Germline V lookup: CDR1 MGHRA, CDR2 YSYEKL. Between the trimmed V and J ends, which lost 4 bases and 2 bases, there was a span of 14 bases. DNA for the CDR3: TGCGCCAGCAGCCCCTCGGGGACCGAAAACACTGAAGCTTTCTTT. This encodes CASSPSGTENTEAFF.

This chain joins TRBV10-3 and TRBJ1-1, with 10 bases identical to TRBD1. CDR3 length equals 15 residues. The V gene's germline CDR1 is ENHRY and CDR2 SYGVKD. After removal of 9 bases from V and 1 base from J, the junction contained 8 bases not matched to a gene. CDR3 DNA: TGTGCCATATCGGCGGGGACAGGGGAGAACACTGAAGCTTTCTTT. It encodes CAISAGTGENTEAFF.

The rearrangement links TRBV19 to TRBJ1-5; D call uncertain. Germline CDR1 and CDR2: LNHDA and SQIVND (reference sequence). Deletions cut 2 bases from V and 0 bases from J, with 11 bases between. The CDR3 is made up of 16 amino acids. The CDR3 sequence is CASSILGSNSNQPQHF. The CDR3 bases are TGTGCCAGTAGTATACTAGGCTCCAATAGCAATCAGCCCCAGCATTTT.

The chain is built from TRBV3-1 (or the pseudogene TRBV3-2) and TRBJ1-3; 8 nucleotides match TRBD1. There are 14 residues in the CDR3. V lost 7 bases to trimming and J lost 7 bases; unmatched junction nucleotides: 9. Germline CDR1 LGHDT, CDR2 YNNKEL (reference sequence). The CDR3: CASTNHRTGNTIYF. Written as DNA, the CDR3 is TGTGCCAGCACCAACCACAGGACAGGGAACACCATATATTTT.

The chain uses TRBV21-1 and TRBJ2-2; the table's D call of TRBD1 was not tested on the DNA. TRBV21-1 is labeled a pseudogene. The CDR3 spans 16 residues. CDR3 sequence (DNA): TGTGCCAGCAGCAAAGATCGGGCAGGGAAGACCGGGGAGCTGTTTTTT. Its protein product is CASSKDRAGKTGELFF.

This clone was seen once. The rearrangement uses TRBV27 and TRBJ2-7; 8 bases are shared with TRBD1. The CDR3 length is 13 residues. Germline CDR1 is MNHEY and CDR2 is SMNVEV (reference sequence). With 4 bases clipped from V and 3 bases from J, the junction kept 2 bases outside the gene matches. Here the CDR3 reads CASSSGTGYEQYF. DNA for the CDR3: TGTGCCAGCAGTTCAGGGACAGGCTACGAGCAGTACTTC.

This rearrangement joins TRBV19 to TRBJ2-7, with TRBD1 as a possible D gene (6 bases). Trimming stripped 10 bases from V and 2 bases from J, with 15 bases between. The CDR3 has 13 amino acids. Germline V lookup: CDR1 LNHDA, CDR2 SQIVND (reference sequence). As DNA, the CDR3 is TGTGCCAACTTCCCCGGGACACCCTACGAGCAGTACGTC. Its protein is CANFPGTPYEQYV.

The chain uses TRBV4-3 and TRBJ1-2; D uncertain. Germline V gene lookup returns CDR1 LGHNA and CDR2 YSLEER. V was cut by 4 bases and J by 0 bases, with 12 bases left in between. This CDR3 has 15 amino acids. CDR3 in DNA: TGCGCCAGCAGCCTGAGGGCGGCAGCTAACTATGGCTACACCTTC. Its protein is CASSLRAAANYGYTF.

V gene TRBV28 combines with J gene TRBJ2-5, with D unclear. Germline-derived CDR1 and CDR2 are MDHEN and SYDVKM. This CDR3 comprises 12 residues. V was clipped by 6 bases and J by 0 bases, with 5 bases between them. In nucleotides, the CDR3 is TGTGCCAGCAGGATCAACCAAGAGACCCAGTACTTC. Its protein product is CASRINQETQYF.